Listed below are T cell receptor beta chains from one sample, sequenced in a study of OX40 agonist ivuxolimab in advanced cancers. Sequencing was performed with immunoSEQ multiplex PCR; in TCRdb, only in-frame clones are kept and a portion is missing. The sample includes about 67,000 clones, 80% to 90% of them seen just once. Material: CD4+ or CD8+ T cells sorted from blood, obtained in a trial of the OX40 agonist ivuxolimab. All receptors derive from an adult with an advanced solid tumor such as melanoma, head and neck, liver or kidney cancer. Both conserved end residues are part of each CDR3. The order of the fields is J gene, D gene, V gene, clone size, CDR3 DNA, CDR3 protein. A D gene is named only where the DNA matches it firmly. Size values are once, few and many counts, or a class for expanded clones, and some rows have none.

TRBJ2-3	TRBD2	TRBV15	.	TGTGCCACCAGCACGACTAGCGGGGGGGTAGATACGCAGTATTTT	CATSTTSGGVDTQYF
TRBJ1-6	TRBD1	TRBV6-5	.	TGTGCCAGCAGTTACTCCCGGACAGGGGGATTGACACCCCTCCACTTT	CASSYSRTGGLTPLHF
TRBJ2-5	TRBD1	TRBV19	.	TGTGCCAGTAGTACGGGACAGGGCCAAGAGACCCAGTACTTC	CASSTGQGQETQYF
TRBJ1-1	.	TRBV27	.	TGTGCCAGCAGTTCCCTGGGGAGGAACACTGAAGCTTTCTTT	CASSSLGRNTEAFF
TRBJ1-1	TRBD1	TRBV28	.	TGTGCCAGCAGTCGTCGACAGGGGGCGATGAACACTGAAGCTTTCTTT	CASSRRQGAMNTEAFF
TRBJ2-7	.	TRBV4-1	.	TGCGCCAGCAGCCAAAATCAGGGAGTGGGGCACGAGCAGTACTTC	CASSQNQGVGHEQYF
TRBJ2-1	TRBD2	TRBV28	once	TGTGCCAGCAGCCCTCCGCGGACTAGCGGGACCTACAATGAGCAGTTCTTC	CASSPPRTSGTYNEQFF
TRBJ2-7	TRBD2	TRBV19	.	TGTGCCAGTAGTATGGGAGGGTACGACGAGCAGTACTTC	CASSMGGYDEQYF
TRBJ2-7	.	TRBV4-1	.	TGCGCCAGCAGCCAACCAGGAGGCGAGCAGTACTTC	CASSQPGGEQYF
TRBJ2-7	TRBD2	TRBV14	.	TGTGCCAGCAGCTTGACCATAGCGGGCGAGCAGTACTTC	CASSLTIAGEQYF
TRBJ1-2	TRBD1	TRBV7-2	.	TGTGCCAGCAGCTTAACAAGGACAGGGAACTATGGCTACACCTTC	CASSLTRTGNYGYTF
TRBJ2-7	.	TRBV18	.	TGTGCCAGCTCACCACCGGTAGGGGAGCAGTACTTC	CASSPPVGEQYF
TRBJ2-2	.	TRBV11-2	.	TGTGCCAGCAGCCCCCTCCTGGGGCAGTCCACCGGGGAGCTGTTTTTT	CASSPLLGQSTGELFF
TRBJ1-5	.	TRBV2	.	TGTGCCAGCAGTGAATCGAATCAGCCCCAGCATTTT	CASSESNQPQHF
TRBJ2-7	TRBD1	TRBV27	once	TGTGCCAGCAGTTCCCGACCCATGGGACAGGGGGCCGGCGAGCAGTACTTC	CASSSRPMGQGAGEQYF
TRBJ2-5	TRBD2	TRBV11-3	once	TGTGCCAGCAGCTTAGCGGGACTAGCGGGGGAGACCCAGTACTTC	CASSLAGLAGETQYF
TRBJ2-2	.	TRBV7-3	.	TGTGCCAGCAGCCCGCATTGGCGCGGCACCGGGGAGCTGTTTTTT	CASSPHWRGTGELFF
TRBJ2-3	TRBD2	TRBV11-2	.	TGTGCCAGCAGCTTAGATAAGGCGAGCGGGGGGGGTACGCAGTATTTT	CASSLDKASGGGTQYF
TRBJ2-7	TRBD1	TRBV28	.	TGTGCCAGCAGTTCCGGAAGCAATACCGGGACAGCCTACGAGCAGTACTTC	CASSSGSNTGTAYEQYF
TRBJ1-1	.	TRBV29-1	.	TGCAGCGTTGTCCTTTTTGGTACGAACACTGAAGCTTTCTTT	CSVVLFGTNTEAFF
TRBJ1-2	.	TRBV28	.	TGTGCCAGCGCGGGGGGGCGGGGTGGCTACACCTTC	CASAGGRGGYTF
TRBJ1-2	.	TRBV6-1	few	TGTGCCAGCAGTGAGCGGCAGAACTATGGCTACACCTTC	CASSERQNYGYTF
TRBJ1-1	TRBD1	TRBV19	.	TGTGCCAGTATCAACAGGGGTCTGGGCACTGAAGCTTTCTTT	CASINRGLGTEAFF